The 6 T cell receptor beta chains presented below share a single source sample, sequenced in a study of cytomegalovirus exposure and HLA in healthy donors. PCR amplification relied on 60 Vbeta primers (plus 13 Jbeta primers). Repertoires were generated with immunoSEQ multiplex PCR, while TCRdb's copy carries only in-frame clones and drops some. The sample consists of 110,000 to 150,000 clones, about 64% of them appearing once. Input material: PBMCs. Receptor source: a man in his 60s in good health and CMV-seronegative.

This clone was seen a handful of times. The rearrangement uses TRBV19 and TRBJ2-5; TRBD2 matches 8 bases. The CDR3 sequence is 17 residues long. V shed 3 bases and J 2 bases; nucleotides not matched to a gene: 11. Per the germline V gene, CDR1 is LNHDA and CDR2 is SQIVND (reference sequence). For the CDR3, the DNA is TGTGCCAGTAGTATTCGGGGGCTAGCGGGTTTACAAGAGACCCAGTACTTC. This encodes CASSIRGLAGLQETQYF.

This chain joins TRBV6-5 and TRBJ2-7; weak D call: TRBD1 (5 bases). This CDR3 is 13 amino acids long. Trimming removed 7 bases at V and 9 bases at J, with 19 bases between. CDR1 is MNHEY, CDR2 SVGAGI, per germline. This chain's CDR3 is CASTKSGAFGQYF. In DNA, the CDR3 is TGTGCCAGCACTAAAAGTGGGGCCTTTGGGCAGTACTTC.

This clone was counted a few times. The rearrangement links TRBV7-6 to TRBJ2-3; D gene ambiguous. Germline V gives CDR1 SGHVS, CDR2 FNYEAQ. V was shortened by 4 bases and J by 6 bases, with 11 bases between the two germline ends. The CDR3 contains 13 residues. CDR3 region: CASSWRKEDTQYF. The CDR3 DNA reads TGTGCCAGCAGCTGGAGAAAAGAGGATACGCAGTATTTT.

The CDR3 protein is CASSFPGQGNQPQHF. Written as DNA, the CDR3 is TGTGCCAGCAGCTTCCCGGGACAGGGCAATCAGCCCCAGCATTTT. V gene TRBV7-8 combines with J gene TRBJ1-5, with 8 bases identical to TRBD1. The V gene's germline CDR1 is SGHVS and CDR2 FQNEAQ. With 3 bases clipped from V and 2 bases from J, the junction kept 3 bases outside the gene matches. The CDR3 totals 15 residues.

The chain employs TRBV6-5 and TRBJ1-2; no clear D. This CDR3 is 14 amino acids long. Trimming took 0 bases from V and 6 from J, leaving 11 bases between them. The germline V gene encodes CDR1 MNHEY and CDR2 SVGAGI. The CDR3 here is CASSYSARENGYTF. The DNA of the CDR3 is TGTGCCAGCAGTTACTCTGCACGGGAAAATGGCTACACCTTC.

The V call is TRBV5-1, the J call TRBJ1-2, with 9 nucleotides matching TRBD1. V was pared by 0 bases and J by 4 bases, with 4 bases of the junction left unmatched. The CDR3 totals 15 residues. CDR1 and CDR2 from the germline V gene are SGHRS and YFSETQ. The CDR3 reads CASSLGGTGLYGYTF. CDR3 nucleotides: TGCGCCAGCAGCTTGGGAGGGACAGGGCTCTATGGCTACACCTTC.